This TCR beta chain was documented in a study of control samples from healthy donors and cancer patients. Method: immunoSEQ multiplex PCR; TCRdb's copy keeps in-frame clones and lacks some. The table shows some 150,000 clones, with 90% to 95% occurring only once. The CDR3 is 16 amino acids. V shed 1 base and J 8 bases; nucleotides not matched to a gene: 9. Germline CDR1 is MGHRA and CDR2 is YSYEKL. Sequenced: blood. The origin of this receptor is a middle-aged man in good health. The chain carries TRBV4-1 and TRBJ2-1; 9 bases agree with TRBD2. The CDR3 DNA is TGCGCCAGCAGCCAAGGGGGCGGGAGGGCCTCGGATGAGCAGTTCTTC. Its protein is CASSQGGGRASDEQFF.